Listed here are 19 T cell receptor beta chains from one sample, sequenced in a study of cytomegalovirus exposure and HLA in healthy donors. Amplification used 60 Vbeta primers and 13 Jbeta primers. Some clones are missing from TCRdb's copy, which holds only in-frame ones; the method was immunoSEQ multiplex PCR. The sample consists of 150,000 to 200,000 clones, about 12% of them appearing once. The sample taken for sequencing was PBMCs. These receptors all stem from a man aged 50 to 59 in good health and CMV-seropositive.

The J gene is TRBJ2-5, the V gene TRBV28, with 13 bases that match TRBD2. The ends lost 6 bases at V and 4 bases at J; junction bases unmatched: 5. This CDR3 has 15 amino acids. The V gene's germline CDR1 is MDHEN and CDR2 SYDVKM. The CDR3 here is CASRPGLAGVETQYF. Here the CDR3 DNA reads TGTGCCAGCAGGCCCGGACTAGCGGGGGTAGAGACCCAGTACTTC.

V usage is TRBV28 and J usage is TRBJ2-1; weak D call: TRBD1 (5 bases). The CDR3 contains 16 residues. Germline assignment: CDR1 MDHEN and CDR2 SYDVKM. Trimming took off 5 bases at V and 0 bases at J, with 14 bases between the two ends. DNA for the CDR3: TGTGCCAGCAGTCGCCTACAGGAGAGCTCCTACAATGAGCAGTTCTTC. As protein: CASSRLQESSYNEQFF.

This clone was counted between two and nine times. This chain connects TRBV28 to TRBJ1-4; D perhaps matches TRBD1 (5 bases). V was trimmed by 2 bases and J by 5 bases, leaving 12 bases between them. The CDR3 contains 15 residues. Germline V gene sequence: CDR1 MDHEN, CDR2 SYDVKM. The CDR3 DNA follows: TGTGCCAGCAGTTTAATTGGGGCTTTCAATGAAAAACTGTTTTTT. Translating gives CASSLIGAFNEKLFF.

This clone occurred a few times. The chain has TRBV7-8 and TRBJ2-3; D is undetermined. With 5 bases removed from V and 2 bases from J, the gap between germline ends came to 5 bases. The CDR3 has 12 amino acids. Germline CDR1 and CDR2: SGHVS and FQNEAQ. CDR3 coding DNA: TGTGCCAGCAGCCCCTACACAGATACGCAGTATTTT. Protein sequence: CASSPYTDTQYF.

This clone was seen only a few times. The gene calls are TRBV11-3 and TRBJ2-5; D gene uncertain. The CDR3 runs to 13 residues. Trimming took off 0 bases at V and 1 base at J, with 3 bases between the two ends. The germline V gene has CDR1 SGHNT and CDR2 YENEEA. The CDR3 sequence: CASSLDSQETQYF. The CDR3 DNA reads TGTGCCAGCAGCTTAGACAGCCAAGAGACCCAGTACTTC.

The chain joins TRBV28 to TRBJ2-3; 10 bases align to TRBD2. The CDR3 loop spans 16 amino acids. J lost 0 bases, V lost 6 bases, and 6 bases had no gene match. The germline CDR1 and CDR2 sequences are MDHEN and SYDVKM. The CDR3 nucleotides read TGTGCCAGCAGGGAGCGGGGGGGGACTAGCACAGATACGCAGTATTTT. As protein: CASRERGGTSTDTQYF.

This chain links TRBV18 with TRBJ1-3; D is unclear. The germline CDR1 and CDR2 sequences are KGHSH and LQKENI. V was cut by 2 bases and J by 0 bases, with 5 bases left in between. The CDR3 has 14 residues. CDR3 nucleotide sequence: TGTGCCAGCTCACCAGCGGGCTCTGGAAACACCATATATTTT. This translates into CASSPAGSGNTIYF.

The CDR3 nucleotides read TGTGCCAGCAGTCCCACGATCCGCGCTCTCGCTGGCTACACCTTC. Translating gives CASSPTIRALAGYTF. The genes are TRBV6-4 and TRBJ1-2; D remains unclear. Trimming took 5 bases from V and 7 from J, leaving 20 bases between them. This CDR3 contains 15 residues. The germline gives CDR1 MRHNA, CDR2 SNTAGT.

This chain joins TRBV7-2 and TRBJ1-1; D is possibly TRBD1 (6 bases). Germline V lookup: CDR1 SGHTA, CDR2 FQGNSA. CDR3 size: 14 residues. The V and J ends lost 5 bases and 0 bases respectively, with 10 bases between them. The CDR3 DNA follows: TGTGCCAGCAGCCGGGACACAATGAACACTGAAGCTTTCTTT. Protein product: CASSRDTMNTEAFF.

V gene TRBV11-3 combines with J gene TRBJ2-6; 10 bases align to TRBD1. The CDR3 covers 16 residues. Germline-derived CDR1 and CDR2 are SGHNT and YENEEA. J lost 0 bases, V lost 6 bases, and 2 bases had no gene match. The CDR3 DNA sequence: TGTGCCAGCAGGACAGGGGGCGTCTCTGGGGCCAACGTCCTGACTTTC. Residues: CASRTGGVSGANVLTF. Complete variable domain (other parts from reference TRBV11-3 and TRBJ2-6): EAGVVQSPRYKIIEKKQPVAFWCNPISGHNTLYWYLQNLGQGPELLIRYENEEAVDDSQLPKDRFSAERLKGVDSTLKIQPAELGDSAVYLCASRTGGVSGANVLTFGAGSRLTVL.

The CDR3 loop is CASVPSGAADNSPLHF. The DNA of the CDR3 is TGTGCCAGCGTACCCTCAGGGGCGGCGGATAATTCACCCCTCCACTTT. The V and J genes are TRBV7-9 and TRBJ1-6; D perhaps matches TRBD1 (6 bases). CDR1 is SEHNR, CDR2 FQNEAQ, per germline (reference sequence). Trimming removed 8 bases at V and 5 bases at J, with 19 bases between. The CDR3 extends over 16 amino acids.

This clone turned up a few times. This chain connects TRBV5-1 to TRBJ2-1, with D maybe TRBD2 (5 bases). Germline CDR1 and CDR2: SGHRS and YFSETQ. Trimming removed 5 bases at V and 6 bases at J, with 9 bases between. The CDR3 is 12 amino acids. The CDR3 coding sequence is TGCGCCAGCAGTTCTGCGGGCAATGAGCAGTTCTTC. It is translated as CASSSAGNEQFF.

This clone was counted a few times. The rearrangement joins TRBV20-1 to TRBJ2-5; D remains unclear. Germline V gene data show CDR1 as DFQATT and CDR2 as SNEGSKA (reference sequence). The CDR3 extends over 11 amino acids. Trimming took off 3 bases at V and 4 bases at J, with 6 bases between the two ends. CDR3 amino acids: CSARGRETQYF. For the CDR3, the DNA is TGCAGTGCTAGGGGCAGAGAGACCCAGTACTTC.

This clone was detected only a few times. A junction boundary mismatches the germline segment, possibly from a read error. The V gene is TRBV4-3, the J gene TRBJ2-2; 14 positions match TRBD2. Germline-derived CDR1 and CDR2 are LGHNA and YSLEER. The CDR3 extends over 17 amino acids. The CDR3 bases are TGCGCCAGCAGTCAAGGACTAGCGGGGGGTCGCACCGGGGAGCTGTTTTTT. This gives the protein CASSQGLAGGRTGELFF.

This clone has a handful of counts. The gene calls are TRBV7-9 and TRBJ1-3; 7 positions match TRBD1. Looked up from germline, CDR1 is SEHNR and CDR2 is FQNEAQ (reference sequence). CDR3 length: 17 residues. After removal of 5 bases from V and 2 bases from J, the junction contained 12 bases not matched to a gene. CDR3 bases: TGTGCCAGCAGCCTAGAGGGCGACAGGGTGGCTGGAAACACCATATATTTT. Translation: CASSLEGDRVAGNTIYF.

The rearrangement joins TRBV10-3 to TRBJ1-5; 7 positions match TRBD1. Trimming removed 0 bases from V and 9 bases from J; junction bases left unmatched: 8. This CDR3 comprises 15 residues. Germline CDR1 is ENHRY and CDR2 is SYGVKD. CDR3 loop: CAISESWGQTGPQHF. CDR3 sequence (DNA): TGTGCCATCAGTGAGTCATGGGGACAGACCGGGCCCCAGCATTTT.

The V gene is TRBV28, the J gene TRBJ1-2; D is unresolved. The CDR3 extends over 13 amino acids. In germline, CDR1 is MDHEN, CDR2 SYDVKM. The ends were cut back, 2 bases at V and 8 bases at J, with 12 bases in the middle. The CDR3 here is CASSLDMLLGYTF. The CDR3 region has the DNA TGTGCCAGCAGTTTAGACATGTTGCTAGGCTACACCTTC.

The V and J genes are TRBV5-4 and TRBJ1-2; perhaps TRBD1 as D (6 bases). Germline V lookup: CDR1 SGHNT, CDR2 YYREEE (reference sequence). V was pared by 5 bases and J by 4 bases, with 15 bases between. The CDR3 has 14 amino acids. The CDR3 protein is CASSPTGYGYGYTF. CDR3 bases: TGTGCCAGCAGTCCCACAGGGTATGGCTATGGCTACACCTTC.

The chain joins TRBV19 to TRBJ2-4; 8 positions agree with TRBD1. CDR3 length: 15 residues. V lost 3 bases, J lost 6 bases, and 7 bases stayed unmatched. CDR1 and CDR2 from the germline V gene are LNHDA and SQIVND (reference sequence). In DNA, the CDR3 is TGTGCCAGTAGTATTTCGGACAGGGTTTTAAACATTCAGTACTTC. Amino acid sequence: CASSISDRVLNIQYF.